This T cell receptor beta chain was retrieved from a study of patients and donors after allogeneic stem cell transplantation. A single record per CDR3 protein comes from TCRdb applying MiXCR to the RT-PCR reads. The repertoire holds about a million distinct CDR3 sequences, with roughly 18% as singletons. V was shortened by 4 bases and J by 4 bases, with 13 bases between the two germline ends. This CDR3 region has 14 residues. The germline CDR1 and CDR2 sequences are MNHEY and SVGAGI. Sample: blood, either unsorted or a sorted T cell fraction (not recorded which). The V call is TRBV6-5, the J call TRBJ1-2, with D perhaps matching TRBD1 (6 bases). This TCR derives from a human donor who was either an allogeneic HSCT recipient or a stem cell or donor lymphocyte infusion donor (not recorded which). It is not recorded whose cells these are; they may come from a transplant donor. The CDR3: CASSFRGPGYGYTF. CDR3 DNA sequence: TGTGCCAGCAGTTTCCGGGGGCCGGGCTATGGCTACACCTTC.